The T cell receptor beta chain described here comes from a study of regulatory T cells in long-lasting Graves disease. Library construction for TCR beta used iRepertoire HTBI primers and Arm-PCR of CDR3 regions. Each CDR3 protein is one row after TCRdb ran MiXCR on the multiplex PCR reads. The sample records about 470,000 distinct CDR3 sequences, less than 25% being singletons. Time point given: persistent/refractory GD, antithyroid drugs over 5 years with positive TRAb. The TCR library was made from RNA that had been extracted from PBMCs in TRIzol. V gave up 5 bases and J gave up 2 bases, with 7 bases separating them. The CDR3 is 13 amino acids.

This chain connects TRBV12-3 or TRBV12-4 to TRBJ2-1; D remains ambiguous. Sequences were derived from peripheral blood mononuclear cells (PBMCs), sampled when the disease was refractory, from a patient treated with antithyroid drugs. The clonotype originates from a female donor with Graves disease. In nucleotides, the CDR3 is TGTGCCAGCAGTCTTCGACCCTACAATGAGCAGTTCTTC. It yields the protein CASSLRPYNEQFF.